The present entry profiles one T cell receptor (beta chain) with its context. Antigen unknown. The data were taken from a study of shared clonotypes between healthy human individuals. Overall study findings and caveats: Non-shared clonotypes had lower generation probabilities than those shared by all four donors.

V shed 6 bases and J shed 0 bases, with 8 bases lying between them. Germline V lookup: CDR1 MNHEY, CDR2 SVGAGI. There are 14 residues in the CDR3. Data came from immunoSEQ multiplex PCR; TCRdb stores just in-frame clones and leaves some out. The sample records about 1,900,000 clones, less than 95% being singletons. In the naive CD8 group, cells lacked CD45RO and were positively selected for CCR7, so terminally differentiated effector memory CD45RA+ cells were left out. This receptor was obtained from a man between 18 and 35 years old in good health. The rearrangement uses TRBV6-5 and TRBJ2-2; the D call may be TRBD1 or TRBD2 (5 bases each). The sample was naive CD8+ T cells sorted from blood. The CDR3 reads CASRRGPNTGELFF. For the CDR3, the DNA is TGTGCCAGCAGACGGGGCCCGAACACCGGGGAGCTGTTTTTT.